Included here is one T cell receptor (beta chain) sequence, with context. A single record per CDR3 protein comes from TCRdb applying MiXCR to the 5' RACE reads. The sample comprises around 200,000 distinct CDR3 sequences, around 25% of which are singletons, and more than 9.5% rests with the top ten. This entry comes from a study of T-cell memory formation after mild COVID-19. Overall study: TCR clusters mostly belonged to single donors.

The V and J ends lost 6 bases and 3 bases respectively, with 12 bases between them. This CDR3 has 13 amino acids. In germline, CDR1 is SEHNR, CDR2 FQNEAQ (reference sequence). The receptor comes from an adult woman who had mild COVID-19 (a few samples of this study predate the infection). Cell type and time point are not known. Sequenced: PBMCs or a T cell subset sorted from them (not recorded which). V and J are TRBV7-9 and TRBJ2-7; D uncertain. DNA for the CDR3: TGTGCCAGCAGGGCAGCCCAGAACTACGAGCAGTACTTC. This sequence encodes CASRAAQNYEQYF.